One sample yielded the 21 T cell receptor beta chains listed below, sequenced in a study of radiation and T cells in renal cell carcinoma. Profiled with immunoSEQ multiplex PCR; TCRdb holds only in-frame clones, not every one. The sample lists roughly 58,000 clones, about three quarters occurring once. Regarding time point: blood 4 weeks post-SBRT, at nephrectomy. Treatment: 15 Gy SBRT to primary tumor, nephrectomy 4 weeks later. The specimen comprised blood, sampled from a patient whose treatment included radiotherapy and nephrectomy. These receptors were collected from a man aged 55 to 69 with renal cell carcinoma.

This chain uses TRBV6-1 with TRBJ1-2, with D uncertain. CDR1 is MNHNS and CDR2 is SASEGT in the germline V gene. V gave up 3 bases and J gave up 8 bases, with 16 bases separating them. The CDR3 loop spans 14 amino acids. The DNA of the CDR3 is TGTGCCAGCAGTGAGGGGTCCTCTCATGTAGGCTACACCTTC. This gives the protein CASSEGSSHVGYTF.

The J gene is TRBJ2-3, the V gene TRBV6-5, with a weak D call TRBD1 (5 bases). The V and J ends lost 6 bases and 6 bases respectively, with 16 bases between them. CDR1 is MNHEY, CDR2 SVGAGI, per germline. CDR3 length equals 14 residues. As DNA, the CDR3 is TGTGCCAGCAGACCTACAAGGGGTGTCGATACGCAGTATTTT. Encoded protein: CASRPTRGVDTQYF.

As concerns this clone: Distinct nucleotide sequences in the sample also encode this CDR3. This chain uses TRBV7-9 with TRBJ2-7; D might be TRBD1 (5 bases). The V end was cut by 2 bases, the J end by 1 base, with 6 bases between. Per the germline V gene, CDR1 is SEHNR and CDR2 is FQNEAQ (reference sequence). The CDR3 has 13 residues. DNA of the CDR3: TGTGCCAGCAGCTTACCAGGGTCCTACGAGCAGTACGTC. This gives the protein CASSLPGSYEQYV.

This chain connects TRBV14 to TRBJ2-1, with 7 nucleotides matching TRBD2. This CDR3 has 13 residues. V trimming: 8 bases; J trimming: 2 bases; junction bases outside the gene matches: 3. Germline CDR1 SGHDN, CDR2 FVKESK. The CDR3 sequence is CASQRGPYNEQFF. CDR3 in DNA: TGTGCCAGCCAGCGGGGTCCCTACAATGAGCAGTTCTTC.

The CDR3 spells CASSYESGGATQETQYF. CDR3 nucleotide sequence: TGTGCCAGCAGCTACGAATCGGGAGGAGCGACCCAAGAGACCCAGTACTTC. The rearrangement links TRBV7-6 to TRBJ2-5; 7 bases line up with TRBD2. CDR1 and CDR2 from the germline V gene are SGHVS and FNYEAQ. The CDR3 has 17 amino acids. V lost 4 bases to trimming and J lost 1 base; unmatched junction nucleotides: 12.

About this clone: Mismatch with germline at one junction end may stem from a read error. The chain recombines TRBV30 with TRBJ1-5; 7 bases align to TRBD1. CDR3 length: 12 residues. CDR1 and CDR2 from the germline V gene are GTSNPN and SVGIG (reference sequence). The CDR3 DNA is TGTGCCTGTCAGGGGGGGCCGTCCGCATTTCGTTTT. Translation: CACQGGPSAFRF.

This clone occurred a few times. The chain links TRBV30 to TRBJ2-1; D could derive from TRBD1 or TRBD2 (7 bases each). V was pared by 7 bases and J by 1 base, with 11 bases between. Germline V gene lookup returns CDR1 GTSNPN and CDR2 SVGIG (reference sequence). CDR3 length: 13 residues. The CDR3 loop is CASRGGSYNEQFF. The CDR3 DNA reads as TGTGCCTCCAGGGGGGGGTCCTACAATGAGCAGTTCTTC. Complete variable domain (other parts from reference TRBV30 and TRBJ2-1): SQTIHQWPATLVQPVGSPLSLECTVEGTSNPNLYWYRQAAGRGLQLLFYSVGIGQISSEVPQNLSASRPQDRQFILSSKKLLLSDSGFYLCASRGGSYNEQFFGPGTRLTVL.

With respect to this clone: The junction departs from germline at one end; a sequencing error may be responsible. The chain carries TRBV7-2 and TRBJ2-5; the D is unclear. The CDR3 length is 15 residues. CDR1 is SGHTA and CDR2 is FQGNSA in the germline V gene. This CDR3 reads CASSPPQDAWETQYF. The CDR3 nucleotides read TGCGCCAGCAGCCCCCCCCAGGACGCCTGGGAGACCCAGTACTTC. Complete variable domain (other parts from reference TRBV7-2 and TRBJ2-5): GAGVSQSPSNKVTEKGKDVELRCDPISGHTALYWYRQSLGQGLEFLIYFQGNSAPDKSGLPSDRFSAERTGGSVSTLTIQRTQQEDSAVYLCASSPPQDAWETQYFGPGTRLLVL.

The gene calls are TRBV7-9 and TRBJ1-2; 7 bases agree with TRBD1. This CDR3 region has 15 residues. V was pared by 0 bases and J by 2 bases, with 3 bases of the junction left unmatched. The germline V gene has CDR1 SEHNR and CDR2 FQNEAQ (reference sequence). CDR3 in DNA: TGTGCCAGCAGCTTAGCGGAGACAGGGAACTATGGCTACACCTTC. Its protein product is CASSLAETGNYGYTF.

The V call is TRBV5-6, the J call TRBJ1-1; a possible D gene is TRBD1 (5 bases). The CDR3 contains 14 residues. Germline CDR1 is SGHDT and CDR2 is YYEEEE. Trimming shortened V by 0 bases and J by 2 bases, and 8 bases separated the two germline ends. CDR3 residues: CASSLVGANTEAFF. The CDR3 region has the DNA TGTGCCAGCAGCTTGGTCGGGGCCAACACTGAAGCTTTCTTT.

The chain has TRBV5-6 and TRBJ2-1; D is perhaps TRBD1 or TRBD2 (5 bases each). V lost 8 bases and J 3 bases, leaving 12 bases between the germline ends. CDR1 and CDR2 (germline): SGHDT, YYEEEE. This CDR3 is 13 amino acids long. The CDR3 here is CASAGTDYNEQFF. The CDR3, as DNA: TGTGCCAGTGCCGGGACCGACTACAATGAGCAGTTCTTC.

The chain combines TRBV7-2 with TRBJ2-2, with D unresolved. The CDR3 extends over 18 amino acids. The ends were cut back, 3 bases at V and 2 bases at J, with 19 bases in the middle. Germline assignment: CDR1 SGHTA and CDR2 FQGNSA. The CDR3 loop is CASSFFPISRKNTGELFF. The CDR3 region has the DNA TGTGCCAGCAGCTTCTTCCCGATTTCCCGAAAAAACACCGGGGAGCTGTTTTTT.

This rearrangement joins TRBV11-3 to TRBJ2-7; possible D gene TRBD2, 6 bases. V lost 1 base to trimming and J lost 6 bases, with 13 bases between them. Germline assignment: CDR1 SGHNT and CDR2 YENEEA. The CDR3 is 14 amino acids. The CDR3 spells CASSLGGVLSEQYF. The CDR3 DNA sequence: TGTGCCAGCAGCTTAGGGGGGGTTCTATCCGAGCAGTACTTC.

The CDR3 coding sequence is TGCGCCAGCAGATACGCGCCCCGCGACAGCGGGGAGCTGTTTTTT. As protein: CASRYAPRDSGELFF. The chain combines TRBV4-3 with TRBJ2-2; weak D call: TRBD1 (5 bases). The germline CDR1 and CDR2 sequences are LGHNA and YSLEER. Trimming took off 6 bases at V and 7 bases at J, with 18 bases between the two ends. The CDR3 has 15 amino acids.

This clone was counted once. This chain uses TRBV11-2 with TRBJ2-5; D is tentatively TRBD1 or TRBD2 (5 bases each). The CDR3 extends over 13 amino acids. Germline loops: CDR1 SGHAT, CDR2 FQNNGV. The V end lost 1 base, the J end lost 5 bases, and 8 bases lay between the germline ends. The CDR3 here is CASSLVGDETQYF. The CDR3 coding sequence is TGTGCCAGCAGCTTAGTAGGGGACGAGACCCAGTACTTC.

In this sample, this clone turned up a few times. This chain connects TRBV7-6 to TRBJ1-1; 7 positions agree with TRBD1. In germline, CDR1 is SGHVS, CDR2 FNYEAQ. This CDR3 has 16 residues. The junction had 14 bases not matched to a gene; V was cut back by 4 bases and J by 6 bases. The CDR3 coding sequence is TGTGCCAGCAGCTCTGTCCGACAGGGCTATGGGTCTGAAGCTTTCTTT. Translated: CASSSVRQGYGSEAFF.

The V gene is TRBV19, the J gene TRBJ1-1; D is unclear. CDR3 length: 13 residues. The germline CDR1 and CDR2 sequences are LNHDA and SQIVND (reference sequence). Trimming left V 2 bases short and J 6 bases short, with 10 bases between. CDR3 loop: CASSITLRAEAFF. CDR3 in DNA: TGTGCCAGTAGTATAACATTAAGGGCTGAAGCTTTCTTT.

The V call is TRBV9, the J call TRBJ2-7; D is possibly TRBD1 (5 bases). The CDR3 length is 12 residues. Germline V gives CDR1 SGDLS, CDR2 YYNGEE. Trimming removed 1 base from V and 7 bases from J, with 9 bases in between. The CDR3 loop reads CASSVQGGEQYF. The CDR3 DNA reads TGTGCCAGCAGCGTACAGGGTGGGGAGCAGTACTTC.

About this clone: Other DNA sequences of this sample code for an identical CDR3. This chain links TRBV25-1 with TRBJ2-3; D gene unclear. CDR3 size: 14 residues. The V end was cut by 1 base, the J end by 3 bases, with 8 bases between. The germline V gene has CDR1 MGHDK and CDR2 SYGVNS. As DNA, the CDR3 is TGTGCCAGCAGTGAATTCAGCCTTACAGATACGCAGTATTTT. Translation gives CASSEFSLTDTQYF.

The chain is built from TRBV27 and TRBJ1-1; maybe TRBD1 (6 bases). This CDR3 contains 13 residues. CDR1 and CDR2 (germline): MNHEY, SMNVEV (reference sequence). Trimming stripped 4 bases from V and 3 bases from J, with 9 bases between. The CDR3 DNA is TGTGCCAGCAGTTATGGGGGCGACACTGAAGCTTTCTTT. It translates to CASSYGGDTEAFF.

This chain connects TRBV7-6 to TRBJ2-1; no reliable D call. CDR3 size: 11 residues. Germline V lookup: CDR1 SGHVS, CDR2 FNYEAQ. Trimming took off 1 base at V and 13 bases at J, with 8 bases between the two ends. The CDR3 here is CASSLDTVQFF. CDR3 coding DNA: TGTGCCAGCAGCTTAGATACTGTACAGTTCTTC.